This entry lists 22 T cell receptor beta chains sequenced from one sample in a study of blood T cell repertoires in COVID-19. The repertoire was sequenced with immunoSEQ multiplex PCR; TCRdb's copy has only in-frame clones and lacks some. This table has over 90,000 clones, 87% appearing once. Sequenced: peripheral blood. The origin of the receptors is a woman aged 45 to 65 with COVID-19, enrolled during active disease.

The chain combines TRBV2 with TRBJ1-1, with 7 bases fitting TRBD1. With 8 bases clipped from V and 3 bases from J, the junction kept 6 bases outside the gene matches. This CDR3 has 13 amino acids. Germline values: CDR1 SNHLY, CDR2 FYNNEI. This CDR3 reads CASLLQGDTEAFF. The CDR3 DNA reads TGTGCCAGCTTACTTCAGGGGGACACTGAAGCTTTCTTT.

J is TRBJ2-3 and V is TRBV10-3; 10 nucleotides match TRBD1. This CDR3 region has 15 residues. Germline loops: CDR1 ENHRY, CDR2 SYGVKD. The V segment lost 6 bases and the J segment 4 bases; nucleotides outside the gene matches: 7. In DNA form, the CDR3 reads TGTGCCATCAGGGGAGGGACAGGGGTTGCAGATACGCAGTATTTT. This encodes CAIRGGTGVADTQYF.

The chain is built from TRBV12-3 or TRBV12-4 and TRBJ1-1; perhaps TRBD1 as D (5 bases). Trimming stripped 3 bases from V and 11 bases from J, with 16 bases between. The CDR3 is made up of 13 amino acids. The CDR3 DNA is TGTGCCAGCAGTTTTCCAGGTCTGGACAACGCTTTCTTT. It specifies CASSFPGLDNAFF.

Here the CDR3 reads CASSLRQSNQPQHF. CDR3 bases: TGTGCCAGCAGCTTAAGACAGAGCAATCAGCCCCAGCATTTT. This chain joins TRBV7-2 and TRBJ1-5, with D possibly being TRBD1 (5 bases). Germline assignment: CDR1 SGHTA and CDR2 FQGNSA. This CDR3 is 14 amino acids long. The V end lost 2 bases, the J end lost 1 base, and 6 bases lay between the germline ends.

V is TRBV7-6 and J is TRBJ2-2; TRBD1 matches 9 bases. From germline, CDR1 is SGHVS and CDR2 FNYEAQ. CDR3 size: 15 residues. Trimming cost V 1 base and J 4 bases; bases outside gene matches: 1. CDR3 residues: CASSLETGGTGELFF. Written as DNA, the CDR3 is TGTGCCAGCAGCTTAGAGACAGGGGGCACCGGGGAGCTGTTTTTT.

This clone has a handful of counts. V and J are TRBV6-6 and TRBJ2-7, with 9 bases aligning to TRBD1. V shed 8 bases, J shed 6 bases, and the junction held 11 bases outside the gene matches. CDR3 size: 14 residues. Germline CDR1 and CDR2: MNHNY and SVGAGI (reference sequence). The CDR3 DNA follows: TGTGCCAGCGTCCCCCCGGGACAGGGAAGCGAGCAGTACTTC. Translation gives CASVPPGQGSEQYF.

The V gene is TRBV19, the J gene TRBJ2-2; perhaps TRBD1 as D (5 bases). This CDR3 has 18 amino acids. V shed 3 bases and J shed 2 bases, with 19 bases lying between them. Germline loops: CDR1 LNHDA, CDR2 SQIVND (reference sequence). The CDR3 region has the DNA TGTGCCAGTAGTATGCCCCCTTCGGCAGGGATAAACACCGGGGAGCTGTTTTTT. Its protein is CASSMPPSAGINTGELFF.

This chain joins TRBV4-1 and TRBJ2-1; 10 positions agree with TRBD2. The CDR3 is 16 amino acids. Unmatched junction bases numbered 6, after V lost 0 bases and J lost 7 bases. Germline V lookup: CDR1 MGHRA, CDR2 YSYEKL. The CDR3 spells CASSQESAGGQNEQFF. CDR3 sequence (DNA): TGCGCCAGCAGCCAAGAGTCAGCGGGGGGGCAAAATGAGCAGTTCTTC.

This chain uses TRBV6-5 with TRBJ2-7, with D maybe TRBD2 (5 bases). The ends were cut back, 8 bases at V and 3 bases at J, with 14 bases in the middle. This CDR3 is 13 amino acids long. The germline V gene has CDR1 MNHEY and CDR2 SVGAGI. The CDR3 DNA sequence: TGTGCCAGCGGATTAGCGAGGTTCTACGAGCAGTACTTC. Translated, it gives CASGLARFYEQYF.

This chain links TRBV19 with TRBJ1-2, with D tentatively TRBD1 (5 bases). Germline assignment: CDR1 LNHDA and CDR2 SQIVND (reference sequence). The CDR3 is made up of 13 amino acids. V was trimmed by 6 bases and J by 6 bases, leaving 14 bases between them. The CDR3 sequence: CASRRGPADGYTF. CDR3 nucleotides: TGTGCCAGTAGGCGGGGACCGGCGGATGGCTACACCTTC.

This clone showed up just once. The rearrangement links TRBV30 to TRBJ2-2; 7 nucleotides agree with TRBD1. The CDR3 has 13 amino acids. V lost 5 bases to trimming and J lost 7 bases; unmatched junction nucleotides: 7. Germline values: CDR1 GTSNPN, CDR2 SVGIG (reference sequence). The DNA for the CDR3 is TGTGCCTGGCATGACAGGGTGGACGGGGAGCTGTTTTTT. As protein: CAWHDRVDGELFF.

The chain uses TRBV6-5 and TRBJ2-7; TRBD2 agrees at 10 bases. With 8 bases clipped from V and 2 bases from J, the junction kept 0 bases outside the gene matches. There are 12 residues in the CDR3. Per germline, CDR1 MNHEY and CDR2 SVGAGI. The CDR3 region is CASGTSAYEQYF. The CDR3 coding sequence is TGTGCCAGCGGGACTAGCGCCTACGAGCAGTACTTC.

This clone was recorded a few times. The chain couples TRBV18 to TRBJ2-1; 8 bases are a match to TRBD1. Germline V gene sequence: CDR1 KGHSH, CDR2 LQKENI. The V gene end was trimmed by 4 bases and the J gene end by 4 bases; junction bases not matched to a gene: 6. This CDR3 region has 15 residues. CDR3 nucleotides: TGTGCCAGCTCACTCGGGACAGGCCGGTACAATGAGCAGTTCTTC. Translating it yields CASSLGTGRYNEQFF.

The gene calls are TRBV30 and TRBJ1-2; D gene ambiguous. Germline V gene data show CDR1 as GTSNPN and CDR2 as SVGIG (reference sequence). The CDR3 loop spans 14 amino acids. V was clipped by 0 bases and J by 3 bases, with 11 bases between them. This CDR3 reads CAWSVGRQHYGYTF. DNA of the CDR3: TGTGCCTGGAGTGTCGGCAGGCAGCACTATGGCTACACCTTC.

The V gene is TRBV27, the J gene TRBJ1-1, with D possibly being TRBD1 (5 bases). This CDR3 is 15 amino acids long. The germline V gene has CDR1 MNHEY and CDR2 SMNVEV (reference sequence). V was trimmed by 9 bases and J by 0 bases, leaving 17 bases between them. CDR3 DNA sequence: TGTGCCAGTCACCCAGGGACTTTTGTGAACACTGAAGCTTTCTTT. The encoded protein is CASHPGTFVNTEAFF.

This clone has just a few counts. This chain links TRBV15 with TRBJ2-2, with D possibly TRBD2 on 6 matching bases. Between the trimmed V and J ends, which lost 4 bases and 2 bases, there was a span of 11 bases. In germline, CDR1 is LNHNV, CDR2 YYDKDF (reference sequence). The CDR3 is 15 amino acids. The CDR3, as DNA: TGTGCCACCAGCACCTATAGCGGAAACACCGGGGAGCTGTTTTTT. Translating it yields CATSTYSGNTGELFF.

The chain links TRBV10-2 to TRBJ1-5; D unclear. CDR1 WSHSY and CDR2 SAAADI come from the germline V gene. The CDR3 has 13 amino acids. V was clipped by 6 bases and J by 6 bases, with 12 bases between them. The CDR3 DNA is TGCGCCAGCAGGAGGGATCTTGGTCAGCCCCAGCATTTT. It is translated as CASRRDLGQPQHF.

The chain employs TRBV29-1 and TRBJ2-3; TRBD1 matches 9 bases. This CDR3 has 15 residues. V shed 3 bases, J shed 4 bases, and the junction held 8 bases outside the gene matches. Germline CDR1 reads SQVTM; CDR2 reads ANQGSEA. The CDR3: CSVDPGQGFADTQYF. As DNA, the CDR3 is TGCAGCGTTGACCCGGGACAGGGTTTCGCAGATACGCAGTATTTT.

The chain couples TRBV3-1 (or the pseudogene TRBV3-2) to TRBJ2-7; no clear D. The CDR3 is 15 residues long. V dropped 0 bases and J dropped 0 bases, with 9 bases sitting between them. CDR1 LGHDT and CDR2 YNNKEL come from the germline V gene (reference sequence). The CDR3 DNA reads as TGTGCCAGCAGCCAAGAAACAGTCCGCTCCTACGAGCAGTACTTC. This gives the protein CASSQETVRSYEQYF.

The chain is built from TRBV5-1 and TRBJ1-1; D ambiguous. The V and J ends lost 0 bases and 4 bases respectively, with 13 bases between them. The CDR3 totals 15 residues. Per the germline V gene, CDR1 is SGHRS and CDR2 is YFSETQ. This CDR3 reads CASSLEGSGGTEAFF. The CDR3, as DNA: TGCGCCAGCAGCTTGGAGGGCAGTGGAGGCACTGAAGCTTTCTTT.

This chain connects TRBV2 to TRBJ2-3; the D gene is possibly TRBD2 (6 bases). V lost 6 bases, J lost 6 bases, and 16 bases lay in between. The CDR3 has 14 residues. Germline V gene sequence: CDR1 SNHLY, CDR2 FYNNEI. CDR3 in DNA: TGTGCCAGCAGAGAATCTAGCGCTGGGGATACGCAGTATTTT. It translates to CASRESSAGDTQYF.

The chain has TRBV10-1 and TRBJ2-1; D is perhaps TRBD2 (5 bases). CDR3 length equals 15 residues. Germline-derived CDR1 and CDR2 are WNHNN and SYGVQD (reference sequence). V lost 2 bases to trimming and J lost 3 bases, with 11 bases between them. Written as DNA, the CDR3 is TGCGCCAGCAGTGAGGATACTAGGAACTACAATGAGCAGTTCTTC. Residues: CASSEDTRNYNEQFF.